Presented here are 26 T cell receptor beta chains from one specimen sequenced in a study of CD8 T cells in Susac syndrome. RNA in amounts of roughly 0.45 to 1 ug was reverse transcribed with random hexamers. TCRdb recomputed calls from the immunoSEQ multiplex PCR reads with MiXCR, one row per CDR3 protein. The table includes about 70,000 distinct CDR3 sequences, 96% detected once. Material: CD4+ T cells from PBMCs. The receptors come from a human donor with multiple sclerosis.

The V gene is TRBV20-1, the J gene TRBJ2-1, with a weak D call TRBD2 (6 bases). This CDR3 is built from 15 residues. Trimming left V 0 bases short and J 2 bases short, with 11 bases between. Germline V gives CDR1 DFQATT, CDR2 SNEGSKA (reference sequence). This chain's CDR3 is CSARDPGDPYNEQFF. CDR3 nucleotide sequence: TGCAGTGCTAGAGATCCGGGGGACCCCTACAATGAGCAGTTCTTC.

The V and J genes are TRBV20-1 and TRBJ1-1, with TRBD1 matching over 10 bases. CDR1 is DFQATT, CDR2 SNEGSKA, per germline (reference sequence). The CDR3 sequence is 14 residues long. Unmatched junction bases numbered 2, after V lost 3 bases and J lost 1 base. CDR3 in DNA: TGCAGTGCTAGGGGGGACAGGGGGAACACTGAAGCTTTCTTT. Translating gives CSARGDRGNTEAFF.

The chain carries TRBV6-1 and TRBJ1-3; D possibly corresponds to TRBD1 (6 bases). Trimming stripped 6 bases from V and 0 bases from J, with 15 bases between. Germline CDR1 is MNHNS and CDR2 is SASEGT. This CDR3 is 16 amino acids long. The CDR3 is CASSSHDRSSGNTIYF. Written as DNA, the CDR3 is TGTGCCAGCAGCTCCCATGACAGGAGCTCTGGAAACACCATATATTTT.

V and J are TRBV12-3 or TRBV12-4 and TRBJ2-3; D may be TRBD1 or TRBD2 (5 bases each). This CDR3 contains 13 residues. Trimming took 5 bases from V and 0 from J, leaving 6 bases between them. CDR3 in amino acids: CASSRDSTDTQYF. The CDR3 nucleotides read TGTGCCAGCAGTCGGGACAGCACAGATACGCAGTATTTT.

This sequence joins TRBV2 and TRBJ1-5; possibly TRBD1 for D (5 bases). Looked up from germline, CDR1 is SNHLY and CDR2 is FYNNEI. The V end lost 6 bases, the J end lost 8 bases, and 14 bases lay between the germline ends. CDR3 length equals 13 residues. This CDR3 is CASRGEVSKPQHF. The CDR3 DNA reads TGTGCCAGCAGAGGGGAGGTTTCAAAGCCCCAGCATTTT.

The CDR3 nucleotides are TGTGCCAGCAGCCAAGTCTTAACGACAGATATGAACACTGAAGCTTTCTTT. This gives the protein CASSQVLTTDMNTEAFF. This sequence joins TRBV4-2 and TRBJ1-1, with TRBD1 as a possible D gene (5 bases). Germline values: CDR1 LGHNA, CDR2 YNFKEQ. The CDR3 has 17 amino acids. Trimming removed 1 base from V and 0 bases from J, with 15 bases in between.

The CDR3 loop reads CASSYKEVAFF. The CDR3 nucleotides read TGTGCCAGCAGTTACAAGGAGGTAGCTTTCTTT. The V call is TRBV7-9, the J call TRBJ1-1; D gene unclear. The CDR3 is 11 amino acids. CDR1 is SEHNR, CDR2 FQNEAQ, per germline (reference sequence). V was clipped by 6 bases and J by 10 bases, with 12 bases between them. Full variable domain (rest looked up from reference TRBV7-9 and TRBJ1-1): DTGVSQNPRHKITKRGQNVTFRCDPISEHNRLYWYRQTLGQGPEFLTYFQNEAQLEKSRLLSDRFSAERPKGSFSTLEIQRTEQGDSAMYLCASSYKEVAFFGQGTRLTVV.

The rearrangement links TRBV12-3 or TRBV12-4 to TRBJ2-5, with TRBD2 matching over 11 bases. Losses at the gene ends were 3 bases for V and 4 bases for J; bases not matched to a gene: 4. The CDR3 totals 15 residues. CDR3 bases: TGTGCCAGCAGTTTGGCTAGCGGGGGGTTAGAGACCCAGTACTTC. This gives the protein CASSLASGGLETQYF.

The CDR3 region is CASSPNRVSVYEQYF. CDR3 nucleotide sequence: TGTGCCAGCAGTCCTAACAGGGTATCGGTCTACGAGCAGTACTTC. The J gene is TRBJ2-7, the V gene TRBV6-2 or TRBV6-3, with TRBD1 as a possible D gene (6 bases). The germline V gene encodes CDR1 MNHEY and CDR2 SVGEGT. V was cut by 5 bases and J by 3 bases, with 17 bases left in between. The CDR3 has 15 residues.

The chain has TRBV29-1 and TRBJ2-1; unclear D gene. Between the trimmed V and J ends, which lost 4 bases and 6 bases, there was a span of 13 bases. Germline-derived CDR1 and CDR2 are SQVTM and ANQGSEA. This CDR3 has 13 residues. CDR3 residues: CSVGPNAVNEQFF. CDR3 in DNA: TGCAGCGTTGGCCCAAACGCGGTCAATGAGCAGTTCTTC.

In this sample, this clonotype turned up once. CDR3 bases: TGTGCCAGCATGGGGCGTAGACAGGGTGGAGATACGCAGTATTTT. Translating it yields CASMGRRQGGDTQYF. This rearrangement joins TRBV2 to TRBJ2-3; 7 nucleotides match TRBD1. The length of the CDR3 is 15 residues. V was pared by 7 bases and J by 5 bases, with 12 bases of the junction left unmatched. Germline lookup yields CDR1 SNHLY and CDR2 FYNNEI.

This clonotype occurred once. The V and J genes are TRBV24-1 and TRBJ2-1; the D is unclear. The length of the CDR3 is 11 residues. Trimming shortened V by 5 bases and J by 6 bases, and 4 bases separated the two germline ends. Looked up from germline, CDR1 is KGHDR and CDR2 is SFDVKD. CDR3 in amino acids: CATSVGNEQFF. The CDR3, as DNA: TGTGCCACCAGTGTGGGCAATGAGCAGTTCTTC.

V and J are TRBV12-3 or TRBV12-4 and TRBJ2-7; D may be TRBD2 (6 bases). The V end was cut by 5 bases, the J end by 3 bases, with 11 bases between. CDR3 size: 13 residues. The CDR3 protein is CASSRPGGYEQYF. The CDR3 region has the DNA TGTGCCAGCAGTCGGCCCGGGGGCTACGAGCAGTACTTC.

The chain recombines TRBV29-1 with TRBJ2-3; 8 nucleotides line up with TRBD1. The CDR3 has 14 residues. The germline gives CDR1 SQVTM, CDR2 ANQGSEA. With V trimmed by 4 bases and J by 3 bases, 6 bases remained unmatched. The CDR3 spells CSVAQGAGTDTQYF. CDR3 sequence (DNA): TGCAGCGTTGCGCAGGGGGCAGGAACAGATACGCAGTATTTT.

This chain connects TRBV7-9 to TRBJ1-6; 10 bases map to TRBD1. J lost 13 bases, V lost 1 base, and 1 base had no gene match. From germline, CDR1 is SEHNR and CDR2 FQNEAQ (reference sequence). The CDR3 length is 13 residues. The DNA of the CDR3 is TGTGCCAGCAGCTTAGGGGGACAGGGGCCCCTCCACTTT. It codes for CASSLGGQGPLHF.

The V call is TRBV12-3 or TRBV12-4, the J call TRBJ1-2; D unclear. This CDR3 is built from 12 residues. The V and J ends lost 1 base and 7 bases respectively, with 7 bases between them. CDR3 amino acids: CASSLGYLGYTF. The CDR3 DNA sequence: TGTGCCAGCAGTTTAGGGTATCTTGGCTACACCTTC.

The gene calls are TRBV20-1 and TRBJ2-3; D may correspond to TRBD1 or TRBD2 (5 bases each). Germline V gives CDR1 DFQATT, CDR2 SNEGSKA (reference sequence). The V gene lost 4 bases and the J gene lost 0 bases, with 14 bases spanning the gap. CDR3 length: 15 amino acids. The CDR3 DNA follows: TGCAGTGCTAAACTCGGGGCAGCAAGCACAGATACGCAGTATTTT. The encoded protein is CSAKLGAASTDTQYF.

CDR3 loop: CASSVEGAPFYEQYF. The CDR3 DNA follows: TGTGCCAGCAGCGTAGAAGGGGCCCCCTTCTACGAGCAGTACTTC. The rearrangement uses TRBV9 and TRBJ2-7; a possible D gene is TRBD1 (5 bases). Germline values: CDR1 SGDLS, CDR2 YYNGEE. Between the trimmed V and J ends, which lost 0 bases and 3 bases, there was a span of 13 bases. The CDR3 totals 15 residues.

V is TRBV7-2 and J is TRBJ2-3; TRBD1 is a possible D gene (5 bases). Germline V gives CDR1 SGHTA, CDR2 FQGNSA. This CDR3 contains 16 residues. The V gene lost 5 bases and the J gene lost 4 bases, with 19 bases spanning the gap. As DNA, the CDR3 is TGTGCCAGCAGCCGAAGGCGGACACAGGTCCCAGATACGCAGTATTTT. Its translation is CASSRRRTQVPDTQYF.

V gene TRBV6-5 combines with J gene TRBJ1-6; D unresolved. Trimming left V 4 bases short and J 5 bases short, with 9 bases between. CDR1 and CDR2 from the germline V gene are MNHEY and SVGAGI. CDR3 length: 14 residues. CDR3 loop: CASSLRPDNSPLHF. The CDR3 DNA is TGTGCCAGCAGTTTAAGACCCGATAATTCACCCCTCCACTTT.

The V gene is TRBV20-1, the J gene TRBJ2-5; 7 bases match TRBD2. V lost 0 bases, J lost 9 bases, and 16 bases stayed unmatched. Looked up from germline, CDR1 is DFQATT and CDR2 is SNEGSKA (reference sequence). CDR3 length equals 16 residues. In DNA, the CDR3 is TGCAGTGCTAGAGATCCCCAAGCGGGAAAAGCGCCTCCCCAGTACTTC. Protein: CSARDPQAGKAPPQYF.

The rearrangement uses TRBV29-1 and TRBJ1-3, with 8 bases matching TRBD1. Germline loops: CDR1 SQVTM, CDR2 ANQGSEA. Trimming at V came to 0 bases and at J to 3 bases, leaving 10 bases not matched to a gene. This CDR3 is built from 17 residues. DNA for the CDR3: TGCAGCGTTGAAGATCGAGGGCAGGGGGCATATGGAAACACCATATATTTT. It encodes CSVEDRGQGAYGNTIYF.

The chain is built from TRBV6-5 and TRBJ2-2; D is unresolved. The V gene's germline CDR1 is MNHEY and CDR2 SVGAGI. This CDR3 is built from 17 residues. V was shortened by 3 bases and J by 4 bases, with 18 bases between the two germline ends. The CDR3 sequence: CASSYSDGAPFTGELFF. CDR3 sequence (DNA): TGTGCCAGCAGTTATTCTGACGGAGCGCCGTTCACCGGGGAGCTGTTTTTT.

The V call is TRBV6-5, the J call TRBJ2-7; D may be TRBD1 (6 bases). The CDR3 has 15 residues. The germline V gene encodes CDR1 MNHEY and CDR2 SVGAGI. With 5 bases removed from V and 0 bases from J, the gap between germline ends came to 14 bases. DNA of the CDR3: TGTGCCAGCAGTCAGACGGACAGAAGCTCCTACGAGCAGTACTTC. Its translation is CASSQTDRSSYEQYF.

This sequence joins TRBV5-1 and TRBJ1-1; a weak D match, TRBD1 (5 bases). The CDR3 runs 15 residues. Germline V gene lookup returns CDR1 SGHRS and CDR2 YFSETQ. Trimming took 2 bases from V and 2 from J, leaving 13 bases between them. CDR3 residues: CASSFGRGGNTEAFF. CDR3 DNA sequence: TGCGCCAGCAGCTTCGGGAGGGGTGGCAACACTGAAGCTTTCTTT.

CDR3 in amino acids: CASSEDTYEQYF. The CDR3 bases are TGTGCCAGCAGTGAGGACACCTACGAGCAGTACTTC. This chain links TRBV2 with TRBJ2-7; TRBD1 is a possible D gene (5 bases). The germline V and J ends were trimmed by 3 bases and 2 bases, with 5 bases remaining between them. Per germline, CDR1 SNHLY and CDR2 FYNNEI. The CDR3 extends over 12 amino acids.